In this sample, the clone carrying this T cell receptor beta chain turned up once. The antigen is undetermined. In the PCR, 60 Vbeta and 13 Jbeta primers were used. Original data processing: Later reanalysis found approximately 80 million unique TCR beta chains, about 10 million of them shared. The protocol was immunoSEQ multiplex PCR, while the TCRdb copy is restricted to in-frame clones and leaves out a portion. V and J calls and clone size are copied from that table; D and trimming were computed from the DNA. In the table there are around 100,000 clones, over 60% of which are singletons. The sample comes from a study of cytomegalovirus exposure and HLA in healthy donors. General study results and limits: TRBV6-2, TRBV6-3 and other indistinguishable V segments were excluded. Later analysis associated a missense DCLRE1C variant with TCR beta V- and J-gene trimming.

Germline V gene sequence: CDR1 MNHEY, CDR2 SVGAGI. The CDR3 contains 15 residues. Trimming pared 8 bases from V and 4 bases from J, leaving 19 bases between. All donors participated as healthy donors of bone marrow. Sequencing was performed on PBMCs. This clonotype originated in a man aged 30-40 years in good health and CMV-seropositive. The chain joins TRBV6-5 to TRBJ2-3; weak D call: TRBD1 (6 bases). CDR3 loop: CASSKRNRAPDTQYF. CDR3 DNA sequence: TGTGCCAGCTCAAAGAGGAACAGGGCCCCAGATACGCAGTATTTT.